The clone carrying this T cell receptor beta chain was counted at least ten times. These data are taken from a study of T cells in Graves' hyperthyroidism and ophthalmopathy. Trimming pared 2 bases from V and 4 bases from J, leaving 14 bases between. The germline V gene has CDR1 MNHEY and CDR2 SVGAGI. The CDR3 length is 15 residues. TCR beta CDR3 regions were amplified from RNA. The HTBI set primed first-round TCR CDR3 RT-PCR. A single record per CDR3 protein comes from TCRdb applying MiXCR to the multiplex PCR reads. This table holds 300,000 to 350,000 distinct CDR3 sequences, over 15% found once. This sequence joins TRBV6-5 and TRBJ1-2, with D hard to call. The sequence came from a woman in her fifties or sixties with Graves' hyperthyroidism. Source material: blood. CDR3 region: CASSYIAGSGYGYTF. DNA of the CDR3: TGTGCCAGCAGTTACATCGCCGGGTCAGGCTATGGCTACACCTTC.